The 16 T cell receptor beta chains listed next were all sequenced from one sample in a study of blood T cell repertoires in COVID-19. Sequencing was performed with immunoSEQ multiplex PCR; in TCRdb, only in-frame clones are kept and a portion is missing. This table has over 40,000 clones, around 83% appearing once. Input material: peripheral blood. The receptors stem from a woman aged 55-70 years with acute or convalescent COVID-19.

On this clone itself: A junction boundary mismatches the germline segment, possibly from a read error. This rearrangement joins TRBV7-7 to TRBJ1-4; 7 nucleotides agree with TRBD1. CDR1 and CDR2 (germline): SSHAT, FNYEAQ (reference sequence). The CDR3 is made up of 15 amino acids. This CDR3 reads CASSLRQGTNEKLFF. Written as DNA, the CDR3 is TGTGCTAGCAGCCTCAGACAGGGAACTAATGAAAAACTGTTTTTT. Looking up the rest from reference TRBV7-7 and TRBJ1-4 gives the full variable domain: GAGVSQSPRYKVTKRGQDVTLRCDPISSHATLYWYQQALGQGPEFLTYFNYEAQPDKSGLPSDRFSAERPEGSISTLTIQRTEQRDSAMYRCASSLRQGTNEKLFFGSGTQLSVL.

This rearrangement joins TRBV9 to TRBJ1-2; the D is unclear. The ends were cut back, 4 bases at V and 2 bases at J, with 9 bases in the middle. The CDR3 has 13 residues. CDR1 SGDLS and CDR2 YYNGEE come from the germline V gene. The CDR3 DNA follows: TGTGCCAGCAGCATTATGACAAACTATGGCTACACCTTC. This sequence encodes CASSIMTNYGYTF.

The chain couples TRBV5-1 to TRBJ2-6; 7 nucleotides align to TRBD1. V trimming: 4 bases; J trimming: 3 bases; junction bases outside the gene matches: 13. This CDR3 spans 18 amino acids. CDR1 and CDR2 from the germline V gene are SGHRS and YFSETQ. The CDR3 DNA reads TGCGCCAGCAGCGATGCAAGACAGGGCGGTATTGGGGCCAACGTCCTGACTTTC. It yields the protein CASSDARQGGIGANVLTF. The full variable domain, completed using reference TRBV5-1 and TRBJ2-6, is KAGVTQTPRYLIKTRGQQVTLSCSPISGHRSVSWYQQTPGQGLQFLFEYFSETQRNKGNFPGRFSGRQFSNSRSEMNVSTLELGDSALYLCASSDARQGGIGANVLTFGAGSRLTVL.

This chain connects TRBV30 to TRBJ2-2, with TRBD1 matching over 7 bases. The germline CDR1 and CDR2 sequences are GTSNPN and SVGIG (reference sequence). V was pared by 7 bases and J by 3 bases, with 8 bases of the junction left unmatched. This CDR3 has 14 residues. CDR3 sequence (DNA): TGTGCCTTCTTGGGACAGCGCTACACCGGGGAGCTGTTTTTT. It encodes CAFLGQRYTGELFF.

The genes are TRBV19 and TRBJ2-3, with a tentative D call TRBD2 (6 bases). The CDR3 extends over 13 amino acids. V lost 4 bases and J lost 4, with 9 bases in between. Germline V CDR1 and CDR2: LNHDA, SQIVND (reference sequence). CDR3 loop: CASSRTTADTQYF. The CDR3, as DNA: TGTGCCAGTAGTAGGACTACCGCAGATACGCAGTATTTT.

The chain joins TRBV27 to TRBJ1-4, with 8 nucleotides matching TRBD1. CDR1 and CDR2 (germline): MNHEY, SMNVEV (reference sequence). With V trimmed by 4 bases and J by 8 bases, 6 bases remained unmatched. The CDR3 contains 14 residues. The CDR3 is CASSSRGLGEKLFF. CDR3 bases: TGTGCCAGCAGTTCCAGGGGGCTGGGGGAAAAACTGTTTTTT.

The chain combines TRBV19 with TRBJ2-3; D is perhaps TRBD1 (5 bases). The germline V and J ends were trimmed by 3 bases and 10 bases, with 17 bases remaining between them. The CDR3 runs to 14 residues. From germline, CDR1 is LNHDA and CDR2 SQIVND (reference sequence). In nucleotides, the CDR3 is TGTGCCAGTAGTATGGGGCTTCAAGGATTGGCGCAGTATTTT. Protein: CASSMGLQGLAQYF. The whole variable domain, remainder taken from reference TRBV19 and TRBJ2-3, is DGGITQSPKYLFRKEGQNVTLSCEQNLNHDAMYWYRQDPGQGLRLIYYSQIVNDFQKGDIAEGYSVSREKKESFPLTVTSAQKNPTAFYLCASSMGLQGLAQYFGPGTRLTVL.

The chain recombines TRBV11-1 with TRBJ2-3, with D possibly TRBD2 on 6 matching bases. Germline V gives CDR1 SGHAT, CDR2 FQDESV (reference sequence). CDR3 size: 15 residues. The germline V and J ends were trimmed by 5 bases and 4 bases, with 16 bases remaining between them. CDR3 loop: CASSARRGLADTQYF. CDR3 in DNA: TGTGCCAGCAGCGCCCGGCGGGGACTGGCAGATACGCAGTATTTT.

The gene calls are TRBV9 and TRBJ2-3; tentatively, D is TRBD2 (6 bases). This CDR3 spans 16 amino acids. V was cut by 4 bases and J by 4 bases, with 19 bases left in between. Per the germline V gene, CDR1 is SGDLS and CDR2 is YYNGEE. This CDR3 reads CASSMRRGIGADTQYF. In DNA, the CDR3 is TGTGCCAGCAGCATGAGACGGGGGATTGGCGCAGATACGCAGTATTTT.

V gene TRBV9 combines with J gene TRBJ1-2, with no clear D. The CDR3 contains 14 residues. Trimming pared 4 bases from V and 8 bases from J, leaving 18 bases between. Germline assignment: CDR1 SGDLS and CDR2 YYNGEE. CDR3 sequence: CASSLLLGSWGYTF. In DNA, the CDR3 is TGTGCCAGCAGCCTACTCCTGGGGAGTTGGGGCTACACCTTC.

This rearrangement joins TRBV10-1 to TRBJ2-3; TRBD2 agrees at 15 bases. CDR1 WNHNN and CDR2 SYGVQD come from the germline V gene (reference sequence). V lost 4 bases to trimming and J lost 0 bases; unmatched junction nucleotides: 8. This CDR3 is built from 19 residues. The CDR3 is CASSGTSGGARTSTDTQYF. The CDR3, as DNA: TGCGCCAGCAGTGGGACTAGCGGGGGGGCCAGGACTAGCACAGATACGCAGTATTTT.

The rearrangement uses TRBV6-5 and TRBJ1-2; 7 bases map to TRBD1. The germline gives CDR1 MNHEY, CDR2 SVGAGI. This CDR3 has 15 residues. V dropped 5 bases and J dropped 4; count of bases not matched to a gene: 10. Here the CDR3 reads CASSQTGQGSYGYTF. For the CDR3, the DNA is TGTGCCAGCAGTCAGACAGGGCAGGGTAGCTATGGCTACACCTTC.

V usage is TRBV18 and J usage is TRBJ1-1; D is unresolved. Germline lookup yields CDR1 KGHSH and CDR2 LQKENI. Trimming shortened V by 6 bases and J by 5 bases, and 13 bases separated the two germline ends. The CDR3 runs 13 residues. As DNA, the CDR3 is TGTGCCAGCTCTCGCCTGACCGGGACTGAAGCTTTCTTT. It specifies CASSRLTGTEAFF.

The chain's CDR3 is CASSVGLAGGTDTQYF. DNA of the CDR3: TGTGCCAGCAGTGTGGGACTAGCGGGGGGCACAGATACGCAGTATTTT. V gene TRBV2 combines with J gene TRBJ2-3; TRBD2 aligns across 14 bases. J gave up 1 base and V 4 bases, and 1 base lay outside the gene matches. The CDR3 has 16 amino acids. Germline V gene data show CDR1 as SNHLY and CDR2 as FYNNEI.

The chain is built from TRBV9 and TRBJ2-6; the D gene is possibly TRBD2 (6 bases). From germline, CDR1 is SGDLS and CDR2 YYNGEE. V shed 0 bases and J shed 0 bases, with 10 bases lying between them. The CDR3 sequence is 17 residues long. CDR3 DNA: TGTGCCAGCAGCGTAGGGGAGGCTATCTCTGGGGCCAACGTCCTGACTTTC. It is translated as CASSVGEAISGANVLTF.

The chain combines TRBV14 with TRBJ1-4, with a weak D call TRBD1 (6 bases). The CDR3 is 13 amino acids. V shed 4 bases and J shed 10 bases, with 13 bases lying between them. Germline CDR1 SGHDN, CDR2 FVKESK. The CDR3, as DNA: TGTGCCAGCAGCCGGGCGGTGACAGGAAAACTGTTTTTT. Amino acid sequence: CASSRAVTGKLFF.